The 24 T cell receptor beta chains below were found in one sample sequenced in a study of blood T cell repertoires in COVID-19. The method was immunoSEQ multiplex PCR; TCRdb's version includes in-frame clones alone and lacks a portion of them. In the table there are approximately 260,000 clones, roughly four fifths of which are singletons. Sequenced: peripheral blood. The receptors derive from a woman aged 55-70 years with active or convalescent COVID-19.

Only a few counts were recorded for this clone. V and J are TRBV24-1 and TRBJ2-5; TRBD1 might be the D (5 bases). V was clipped by 6 bases and J by 3 bases, with 16 bases between them. This CDR3 contains 15 residues. CDR1 is KGHDR and CDR2 is SFDVKD in the germline V gene. Here the CDR3 DNA reads TGTGCCACCAGTACAGGAGAGGCTAGAGAAGAGACCCAGTACTTC. Encoded protein: CATSTGEAREETQYF.

This chain joins TRBV3-1 (or the pseudogene TRBV3-2) and TRBJ1-1; D not resolved. The CDR3 contains 14 residues. In germline, CDR1 is LGHDT, CDR2 YNNKEL (reference sequence). The V gene lost 1 base and the J gene lost 7 bases, with 13 bases spanning the gap. The CDR3 DNA is TGTGCCAGCAGCCAAGGGGAGTGGTCCGGTGAAGCTTTCTTT. It translates to CASSQGEWSGEAFF.

The rearrangement joins TRBV3-1 (or the pseudogene TRBV3-2) to TRBJ2-5; 7 bases fit TRBD2. After removal of 2 bases from V and 2 bases from J, the junction contained 8 bases not matched to a gene. The CDR3 loop spans 16 amino acids. Germline V gives CDR1 LGHDT, CDR2 YNNKEL (reference sequence). The CDR3 DNA follows: TGTGCCAGCAGCCAATTCCTAGCGGATACTCAAGAGACCCAGTACTTC. It specifies CASSQFLADTQETQYF.

The chain combines TRBV12-3 or TRBV12-4 with TRBJ1-1; weak D call: TRBD1 (6 bases). The CDR3 is 13 residues long. Trimming stripped 6 bases from V and 6 bases from J, with 14 bases between. CDR3 nucleotide sequence: TGTGCCAGCAGCAAACAGGGAGGGGCTGAAGCTTTCTTT. It specifies CASSKQGGAEAFF.

The gene calls are TRBV6-6 and TRBJ2-5; 8 bases map to TRBD2. The trim removed 7 bases at V and 5 bases at J, leaving 9 bases unmatched. CDR1 MNHNY and CDR2 SVGAGI come from the germline V gene (reference sequence). This CDR3 is 14 amino acids long. CDR3 protein: CASTLAGPRETQYF. Written as DNA, the CDR3 is TGTGCCAGCACCCTAGCGGGCCCCCGGGAGACCCAGTACTTC.

This clone was seen a few times. The CDR3 region is CSATLTDGYTF. The DNA of the CDR3 is TGCAGTGCTACCCTAACTGATGGCTACACCTTC. The chain carries TRBV20-1 and TRBJ1-2; D is unclear. This CDR3 comprises 11 residues. Trimming shortened V by 4 bases and J by 6 bases, and 9 bases separated the two germline ends. CDR1 is DFQATT, CDR2 SNEGSKA, per germline (reference sequence).

The chain has TRBV2 and TRBJ2-6, with D unresolved. V was shortened by 6 bases and J by 2 bases, with 14 bases between the two germline ends. The CDR3 contains 16 residues. The germline V gene encodes CDR1 SNHLY and CDR2 FYNNEI. The CDR3 spells CASRGRIIAGANVLTF. The CDR3 DNA reads TGTGCCAGCAGGGGCCGGATAATCGCTGGGGCCAACGTCCTGACTTTC.

The chain is built from TRBV11-2 and TRBJ2-3; 8 nucleotides match TRBD2. After removal of 5 bases from V and 1 base from J, the junction contained 17 bases not matched to a gene. CDR3 length: 19 residues. CDR1 is SGHAT, CDR2 FQNNGV, per germline. The CDR3 DNA reads TGTGCCAGCAGCGCCCAAACTCGGGGTAGCGGGGCCCGCACAGATACGCAGTATTTT. Residues: CASSAQTRGSGARTDTQYF.

This clone has a handful of counts. The rearrangement links TRBV9 to TRBJ2-6; TRBD1 matches 9 bases. J was trimmed by 1 base and V by 4 bases; bases with no gene match: 6. Germline V lookup: CDR1 SGDLS, CDR2 YYNGEE. The CDR3 is 17 residues long. The CDR3 nucleotides are TGTGCCAGCAGCCCCAGACAGGGGGTGTCTGGGGCCAACGTCCTGACTTTC. Encoded protein: CASSPRQGVSGANVLTF.

The rearrangement links TRBV7-2 to TRBJ2-2, with D hard to call. Germline V gives CDR1 SGHTA, CDR2 FQGNSA. V lost 4 bases to trimming and J lost 10 bases, with 13 bases between them. The CDR3 is 13 residues long. CDR3 coding DNA: TGTGCCAGCAGCTCCTCGGTCGGGTTGGAGCTGTTTTTT. It is translated as CASSSSVGLELFF. The variable domain in full, with the rest retrieved from reference TRBV7-2 and TRBJ2-2, is GAGVSQSPSNKVTEKGKDVELRCDPISGHTALYWYRQSLGQGLEFLIYFQGNSAPDKSGLPSDRFSAERTGGSVSTLTIQRTQQEDSAVYLCASSSSVGLELFFGEGSRLTVL.

V is TRBV5-6 and J is TRBJ1-2; 8 nucleotides match TRBD1. Germline CDR1 SGHDT, CDR2 YYEEEE. The CDR3 is 13 amino acids. V was pared by 5 bases and J by 5 bases, with 5 bases of the junction left unmatched. CDR3 sequence: CASSDYRGYGYTF. Here the CDR3 DNA reads TGTGCCAGCAGTGACTACAGGGGGTATGGCTACACCTTC.

The chain employs TRBV5-1 and TRBJ2-5; TRBD1 is a possible D gene (6 bases). V gave up 1 base and J gave up 0 bases, with 10 bases separating them. The CDR3 spans 15 residues. The germline gives CDR1 SGHRS, CDR2 YFSETQ. Here the CDR3 DNA reads TGCGCCAGCAGCTTGCAAGGACAGTACCAAGAGACCCAGTACTTC. It encodes CASSLQGQYQETQYF.

This clone was recorded once. J is TRBJ1-1 and V is TRBV19; no clear D gene. The CDR3 is 12 amino acids. Germline CDR1 and CDR2: LNHDA and SQIVND (reference sequence). The ends were cut back, 10 bases at V and 1 base at J, with 10 bases in the middle. The DNA for the CDR3 is TGTGCCACCCGAGGAGGGAACACTGAAGCTTTCTTT. It yields the protein CATRGGNTEAFF.

J is TRBJ1-3 and V is TRBV6-5, with D tentatively TRBD1 (6 bases). V lost 3 bases, J lost 8 bases, and 17 bases lay in between. Germline V gives CDR1 MNHEY, CDR2 SVGAGI. This CDR3 comprises 15 residues. CDR3 region: CASSYFGGASDTIYF. CDR3 coding DNA: TGTGCCAGCAGTTATTTTGGGGGGGCGTCGGACACCATATATTTT.

The rearrangement joins TRBV11-2 to TRBJ2-2; TRBD2 matches at 11 bases. Unmatched junction bases numbered 11, after V lost 5 bases and J lost 0 bases. The length of the CDR3 is 19 residues. From germline, CDR1 is SGHAT and CDR2 FQNNGV. CDR3: CASSPRPPLAGANTGELFF. DNA for the CDR3: TGTGCCAGCAGCCCCCGGCCCCCACTAGCGGGGGCGAACACCGGGGAGCTGTTTTTT.

This clone showed up just once. CDR3 amino acids: CASSPGQGPNTGELFF. CDR3 in DNA: TGTGCCAGCAGCCCCGGACAGGGGCCGAACACCGGGGAGCTGTTTTTT. The chain carries TRBV7-9 and TRBJ2-2; 9 bases map to TRBD1. CDR3 size: 16 residues. CDR1 is SEHNR, CDR2 FQNEAQ, per germline (reference sequence). The V and J ends lost 5 bases and 0 bases, in that order; junction bases with no gene match: 4.

The V and J genes are TRBV3-1 (or the pseudogene TRBV3-2) and TRBJ2-7, with 8 bases aligning to TRBD2. This CDR3 comprises 15 residues. V trimming: 3 bases; J trimming: 2 bases; junction bases outside the gene matches: 6. Germline CDR1 reads LGHDT; CDR2 reads YNNKEL (reference sequence). The chain's CDR3 is CASSQNSGAPYEQYF. As DNA, the CDR3 is TGTGCCAGCAGCCAGAATAGCGGGGCCCCCTACGAGCAGTACTTC.

This sequence joins TRBV5-5 and TRBJ2-5; a weak D match, TRBD1 (5 bases). This CDR3 region has 14 residues. V dropped 3 bases and J dropped 1 base, with 10 bases sitting between them. Germline loops: CDR1 SGHKS, CDR2 YYEKEE (reference sequence). The CDR3 is CASSSRQFQETQYF. CDR3 sequence (DNA): TGTGCCAGCAGCTCACGACAGTTCCAAGAGACCCAGTACTTC.

The V call is TRBV19, the J call TRBJ1-4; D may be TRBD1 (6 bases). CDR3 length: 15 residues. CDR1 and CDR2 (germline): LNHDA, SQIVND (reference sequence). The V and J ends lost 9 bases and 7 bases respectively, with 21 bases between them. Here the CDR3 reads CASNNLRGATEKLFF. CDR3 sequence (DNA): TGTGCCAGCAACAATCTTCGGGGGGCGACTGAAAAACTGTTTTTT.

The rearrangement joins TRBV19 to TRBJ1-5; a weak D match, TRBD1 (6 bases). The CDR3 spans 12 residues. Germline assignment: CDR1 LNHDA and CDR2 SQIVND (reference sequence). V was cut by 7 bases and J by 7 bases, with 11 bases left in between. In DNA form, the CDR3 reads TGTGCCAGTACCACAGGGAACCAGCCCCAGCATTTT. Translation gives CASTTGNQPQHF. Filled out from reference TRBV19 and TRBJ1-5, the complete variable domain reads DGGITQSPKYLFRKEGQNVTLSCEQNLNHDAMYWYRQDPGQGLRLIYYSQIVNDFQKGDIAEGYSVSREKKESFPLTVTSAQKNPTAFYLCASTTGNQPQHFGDGTRLSIL.

The rearrangement uses TRBV7-2 and TRBJ2-5; 8 bases align to TRBD1. Trimming took 5 bases from V and 5 from J; bases not matched to a gene: 10. The CDR3 contains 15 residues. CDR1 is SGHTA, CDR2 FQGNSA, per germline. The CDR3 DNA reads TGTGCCAGCAGCGGCCAGGGGGCTGCCCGGGAGACCCAGTACTTC. Translating gives CASSGQGAARETQYF.

This CDR3 is CASKTRGYEQYF. The CDR3 DNA follows: TGTGCCAGCAAAACCAGGGGTTACGAGCAGTACTTC. The J gene is TRBJ2-7, the V gene TRBV2, with D maybe TRBD1 (6 bases). V lost 7 bases to trimming and J lost 4 bases, with 11 bases between them. The length of the CDR3 is 12 residues. The germline gives CDR1 SNHLY, CDR2 FYNNEI.

This clone was picked up a small number of times. J is TRBJ1-6 and V is TRBV19; weak D call: TRBD1 (6 bases). The CDR3 loop spans 15 amino acids. Germline CDR1 LNHDA, CDR2 SQIVND (reference sequence). With 6 bases removed from V and 8 bases from J, the gap between germline ends came to 17 bases. The CDR3 bases are TGTGCCAGTAGCCTTTCCGGACAGCAAGATTCACCCCTCCACTTT. It codes for CASSLSGQQDSPLHF. Complete variable domain (other parts from reference TRBV19 and TRBJ1-6): DGGITQSPKYLFRKEGQNVTLSCEQNLNHDAMYWYRQDPGQGLRLIYYSQIVNDFQKGDIAEGYSVSREKKESFPLTVTSAQKNPTAFYLCASSLSGQQDSPLHFGNGTRLTVT.

This chain connects TRBV6-5 to TRBJ1-1; the D is unclear. The CDR3 is 15 amino acids. The V and J ends lost 0 bases and 1 base respectively, with 9 bases between them. CDR1 and CDR2 (germline): MNHEY, SVGAGI. DNA for the CDR3: TGTGCCAGCAGTTACTCAGACTCATCGAACACTGAAGCTTTCTTT. It encodes CASSYSDSSNTEAFF.